This T cell receptor beta chain emerged from a study of Ad26.COV2.S vaccination and SARS-CoV-2 variants. Study-level findings and limits: Recipients given vaccine exceeded placebo recipients in spike-specific TCR breadth. TCR breadth and depth analyses may have underestimated total T cell responses. Vaccinees and placebo recipients showed similar non-spike TCR breadth. Marked by substantial breadth, spike-specific CD8+ and CD4+ T cell responses were reportedly seen after vaccination.

Notes on this clone: Its antigen is undetermined.

Clones were sequenced by immunoSEQ multiplex PCR, and TCRdb holds only the in-frame ones, with some missing. The sample lists approximately 97,000 clones, 80% occurring once. Germline assignment: CDR1 LGHNA and CDR2 YSLEER. Trimming took off 0 bases at V and 3 bases at J, with 12 bases between the two ends. This CDR3 spans 15 amino acids. The receptor comes from a human donor who had recovered from COVID-19. The input for sequencing was peripheral blood, taken after recovery from COVID-19. The chain is built from TRBV4-3 and TRBJ2-7; possibly TRBD1 or TRBD2 for D (5 bases each). As DNA, the CDR3 is TGCGCCAGCAGCCAAGATCGGGGCGCCTACTACGAGCAGTACTTC. Encoded protein: CASSQDRGAYYEQYF.